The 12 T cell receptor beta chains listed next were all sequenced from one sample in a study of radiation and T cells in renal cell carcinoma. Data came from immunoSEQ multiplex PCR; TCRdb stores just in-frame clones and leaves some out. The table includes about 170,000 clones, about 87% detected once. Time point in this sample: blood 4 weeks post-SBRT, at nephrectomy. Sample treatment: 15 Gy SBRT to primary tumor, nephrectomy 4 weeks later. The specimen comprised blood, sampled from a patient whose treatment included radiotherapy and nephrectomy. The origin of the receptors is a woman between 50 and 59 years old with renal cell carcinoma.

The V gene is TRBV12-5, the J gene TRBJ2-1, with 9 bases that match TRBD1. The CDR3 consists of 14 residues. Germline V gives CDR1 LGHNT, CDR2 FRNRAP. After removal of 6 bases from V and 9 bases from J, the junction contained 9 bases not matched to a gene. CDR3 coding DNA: TGTGCTAGTGGCACCGGACAGGGGCCCCCTGAGCAGTTCTTC. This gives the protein CASGTGQGPPEQFF.

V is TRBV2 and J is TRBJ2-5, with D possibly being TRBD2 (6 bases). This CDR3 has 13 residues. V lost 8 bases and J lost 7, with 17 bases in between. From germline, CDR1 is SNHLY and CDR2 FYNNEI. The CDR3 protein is CASRLVGEVTQYF. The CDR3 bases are TGTGCCAGCCGACTAGTCGGGGAGGTGACCCAGTACTTC.

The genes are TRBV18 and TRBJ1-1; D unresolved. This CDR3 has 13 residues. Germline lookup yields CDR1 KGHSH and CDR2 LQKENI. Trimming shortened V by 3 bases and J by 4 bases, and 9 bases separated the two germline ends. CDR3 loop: CASSPGGSTEAFF. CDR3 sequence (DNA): TGTGCCAGCTCACCCGGCGGGAGCACTGAAGCTTTCTTT.

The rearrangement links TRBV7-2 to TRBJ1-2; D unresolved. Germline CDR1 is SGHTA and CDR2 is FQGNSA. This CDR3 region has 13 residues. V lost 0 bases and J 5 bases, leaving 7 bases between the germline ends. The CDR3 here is CASSLARTYGYTF. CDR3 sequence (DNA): TGTGCCAGCAGCTTAGCGCGAACGTATGGCTACACCTTC.

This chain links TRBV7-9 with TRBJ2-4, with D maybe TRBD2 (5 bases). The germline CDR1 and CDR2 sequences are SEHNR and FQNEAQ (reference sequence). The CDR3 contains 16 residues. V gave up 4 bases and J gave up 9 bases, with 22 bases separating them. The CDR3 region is CASSSRRAQGGSIQYF. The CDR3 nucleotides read TGTGCCAGCAGCTCCCGAAGGGCGCAAGGTGGGAGCATTCAGTACTTC.

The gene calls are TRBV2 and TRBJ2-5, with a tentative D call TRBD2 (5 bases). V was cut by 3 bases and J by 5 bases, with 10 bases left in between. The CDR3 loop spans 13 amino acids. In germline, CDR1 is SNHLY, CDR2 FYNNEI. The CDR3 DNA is TGTGCCAGCAGTGATACGGGAACCGAGACCCAGTACTTC. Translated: CASSDTGTETQYF.

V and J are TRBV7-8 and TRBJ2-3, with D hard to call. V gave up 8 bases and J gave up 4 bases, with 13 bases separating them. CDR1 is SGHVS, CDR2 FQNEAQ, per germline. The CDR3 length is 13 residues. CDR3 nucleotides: TGTGCCAGCCGGCGACCTGGGGCAGATACGCAGTATTTT. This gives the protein CASRRPGADTQYF.

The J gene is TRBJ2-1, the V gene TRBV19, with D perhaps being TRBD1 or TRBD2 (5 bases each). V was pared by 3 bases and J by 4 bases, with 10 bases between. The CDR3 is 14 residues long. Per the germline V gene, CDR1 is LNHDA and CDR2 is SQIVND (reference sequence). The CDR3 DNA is TGTGCCAGTAGTATTAGGGGCGGGTACAATGAGCAGTTCTTC. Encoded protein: CASSIRGGYNEQFF.

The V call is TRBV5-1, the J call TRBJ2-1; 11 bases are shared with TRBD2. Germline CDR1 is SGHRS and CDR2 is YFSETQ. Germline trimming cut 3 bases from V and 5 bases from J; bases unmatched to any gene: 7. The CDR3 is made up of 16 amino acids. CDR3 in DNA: TGCGCCAGCAGCTCGAGCCCGGGACTAGCGGACAATGAGCAGTTCTTC. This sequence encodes CASSSSPGLADNEQFF.

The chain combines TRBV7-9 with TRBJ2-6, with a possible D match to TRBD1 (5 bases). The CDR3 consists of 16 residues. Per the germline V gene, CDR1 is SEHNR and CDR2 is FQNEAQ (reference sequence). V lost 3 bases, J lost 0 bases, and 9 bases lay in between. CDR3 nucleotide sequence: TGTGCCAGCAGCTTGACGCAGGGCTCTGGGGCCAACGTCCTGACTTTC. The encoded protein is CASSLTQGSGANVLTF.

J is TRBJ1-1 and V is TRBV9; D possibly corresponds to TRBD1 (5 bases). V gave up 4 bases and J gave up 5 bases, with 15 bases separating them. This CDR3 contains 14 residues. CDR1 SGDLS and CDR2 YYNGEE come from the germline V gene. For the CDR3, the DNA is TGTGCCAGCAGCACACTTACGGGGGGAACTGAAGCTTTCTTT. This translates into CASSTLTGGTEAFF. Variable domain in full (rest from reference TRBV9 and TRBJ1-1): DSGVTQTPKHLITATGQRVTLRCSPRSGDLSVYWYQQSLDQGLQFLIQYYNGEERAKGNILERFSAQQFPDLHSELNLSSLELGDSALYFCASSTLTGGTEAFFGQGTRLTVV.

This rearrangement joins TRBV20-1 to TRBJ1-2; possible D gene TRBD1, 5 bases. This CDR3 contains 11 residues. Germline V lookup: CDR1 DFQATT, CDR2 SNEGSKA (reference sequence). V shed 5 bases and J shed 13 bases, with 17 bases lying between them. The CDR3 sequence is CSAQPGPYGTF. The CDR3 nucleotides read TGCAGTGCTCAGCCGGGACCCTACGGCACCTTC.